The rows below give T cell receptor beta chains drawn from one sample of a study of T cell responses to AZD1222 COVID-19 vaccine. The data were produced by immunoSEQ multiplex PCR, yet TCRdb's version contains in-frame clones alone and is incomplete. Of 110,000 to 150,000 clones in the sample, just over 90% were seen once. The input for sequencing was peripheral blood, taken on day 0 of AZD1222 vaccination. All receptors come from an adult in good health. Each CDR3 is given with its conserved first and last residue. D genes are given only for firm matches. Expanded clones get a size class; other rows say once, few or many, or leave the size out.

TRBD2	.	TRBJ2-3	TRBV11-1	CASSRAGGITDTQYF	TGTGCCAGCAGCCGAGCGGGGGGAATCACAGATACGCAGTATTTT
.	.	TRBJ1-3	TRBV4-1	CASSYRHRSGNTIYF	TGCGCCAGCAGCTACAGACACCGCTCTGGAAACACCATATATTTT
TRBD2	.	TRBJ2-7	TRBV19	CASSIGTSQSYEQYF	TGTGCCAGTAGTATAGGGACTAGCCAATCCTACGAGCAGTACTTC
.	.	TRBJ1-2	TRBV3-1/TRBV3-2	CASSQVPEYGYTF	TGTGCCAGCAGCCAAGTTCCTGAATATGGCTACACCTTC
.	.	TRBJ1-2	TRBV30	CASNRVGIGGYTF	TGTGCCAGCAACAGGGTAGGAATAGGTGGCTACACCTTC
TRBD2	.	TRBJ2-1	TRBV6-5	CASSPSGGPHEQFF	TGTGCCAGCAGTCCTAGCGGGGGGCCCCATGAGCAGTTCTTC
TRBD2	.	TRBJ2-5	TRBV5-1	CASSGTGGTQTQYF	TGCGCCAGCAGCGGAACGGGAGGGACCCAGACCCAGTACTTC
.	.	TRBJ1-2	TRBV4-1	CASSQENGGLEGYTF	TGCGCCAGCAGCCAAGAAAACGGGGGGTTGGAGGGCTACACCTTC
TRBD1	.	TRBJ2-7	TRBV7-2	CASRLTGALSYEQYF	TGTGCCAGCAGATTGACAGGGGCCCTCTCCTACGAGCAGTACTTC
TRBD2	.	TRBJ2-3	TRBV6-5	CASSPGLAVADTQYF	TGTGCCAGCAGTCCGGGACTAGCGGTCGCAGATACGCAGTATTTT
.	.	TRBJ2-7	TRBV13	CASSKVLRGLNSYEQYF	TGTGCCAGCAGCAAAGTGTTACGGGGACTCAACTCCTACGAGCAGTACTTC
TRBD1	.	TRBJ1-1	TRBV4-2	CASSQQRAPGQGRRNTEAFF	TGTGCCAGCAGCCAGCAACGCGCACCGGGACAGGGAAGGCGGAACACTGAAGCTTTCTTT
.	.	TRBJ2-7	TRBV13	CASSSRSYEQYF	TGTGCCAGCAGCTCTAGGTCCTACGAGCAGTACTTC
.	.	TRBJ1-5	TRBV6-1	CASSEISNQPQHF	TGTGCCAGCAGTGAAATTAGCAATCAGCCCCAGCATTTT
.	.	TRBJ2-7	TRBV7-8	CASSLTSEQYF	TGTGCCAGCAGCCTAACTAGCGAGCAGTACTTC
.	.	TRBJ1-1	TRBV3-1/TRBV3-2	CASSQPSRNTEAFF	TGTGCCAGCAGCCAACCCAGTAGGAACACTGAAGCTTTCTTT
.	.	TRBJ2-7	TRBV30	CACPPLAGAGYEQYF	TGTGCCTGTCCCCCCCTCGCCGGGGCAGGCTACGAGCAGTACTTC
.	.	TRBJ2-3	TRBV30	CAWSVEGTASTDTQYF	TGTGCCTGGAGTGTTGAGGGGACGGCTAGCACAGATACGCAGTATTTT
.	.	TRBJ2-7	TRBV18	CASSPLRSGAVGSYEQYF	TGTGCCAGCTCACCATTGCGTTCAGGGGCTGTGGGTTCCTACGAGCAGTACTTC
.	once	TRBJ2-7	TRBV29-1	CSADRGPPYEQYF	TGCAGCGCCGACCGGGGCCCTCCCTACGAGCAGTACTTC
.	.	TRBJ2-7	TRBV18	CASSPPEQLYEQYF	TGTGCCAGCTCACCACCGGAACAGCTCTACGAGCAGTACTTC
.	.	TRBJ1-2	TRBV30	CACTPGTRWGGYTF	TGTGCCTGCACCCCAGGGACGAGGTGGGGTGGCTACACCTTC
.	.	TRBJ2-5	TRBV7-3	CASSPPRGRQTQYF	TGTGCCAGCAGCCCCCCCCGAGGGAGACAGACCCAGTACTTC
.	once	TRBJ2-7	TRBV3-1/TRBV3-2	CASSQRQGISEQYF	TGTGCCAGCAGCCAAAGGCAGGGAATAAGCGAGCAGTACTTC
TRBD2	.	TRBJ2-2	TRBV29-1	CSVIAGGPRTGELFF	TGCAGCGTAATAGCGGGGGGGCCCCGCACCGGGGAGCTGTTTTTT
TRBD2	.	TRBJ2-1	TRBV18	CASSPLGDYSYNEQFF	TGTGCCAGCTCACCACTCGGGGACTACTCCTACAATGAGCAGTTCTTC
TRBD1	.	TRBJ1-1	TRBV5-1	CASSPLDRGPDTEAFF	TGCGCCAGCAGCCCTCTTGACAGGGGGCCGGACACTGAAGCTTTCTTT
TRBD1	.	TRBJ1-1	TRBV3-1/TRBV3-2	CASSPQGAVWTEAFF	TGTGCCAGCAGCCCTCAGGGGGCGGTTTGGACTGAAGCTTTCTTT
.	.	TRBJ2-7	TRBV7-8	CASSPLLGTGPEQYF	TGTGCCAGCAGCCCCTTACTGGGGACGGGGCCCGAGCAGTACTTC
.	.	TRBJ2-5	TRBV6-2/TRBV6-3	CASSYLSQETQYF	TGTGCCAGCAGTTATCTGAGCCAAGAGACCCAGTACTTC
.	.	TRBJ1-2	TRBV10-3	CAISEDRAYGYTF	TGTGCCATCAGTGAGGACCGAGCCTATGGCTACACCTTC
TRBD1	.	TRBJ1-5	TRBV19	CASSDRGLKNQPQHF	TGTGCCAGTAGTGACAGGGGGCTAAAAAATCAGCCCCAGCATTTT
TRBD2	.	TRBJ2-3	TRBV11-3	CASSTRTSGIDTQYF	TGTGCCAGCAGCACACGGACTAGCGGGATAGATACGCAGTATTTT
.	.	TRBJ1-1	TRBV4-3	CASSQDPGMNTEAFF	TGCGCCAGCAGCCAAGATCCCGGGATGAACACTGAAGCTTTCTTT
TRBD1	.	TRBJ2-7	TRBV11-1	CASTPSGQAYEQYF	TGTGCCAGCACCCCGTCCGGACAGGCCTACGAGCAGTACTTC
TRBD2	few	TRBJ2-2	TRBV2	CASTSAFLTGLANTGELFF	TGTGCCAGCACATCCGCCTTCCTCACGGGACTAGCGAACACCGGGGAGCTGTTTTTT
.	.	TRBJ1-6	TRBV6-5	CASRPTQPWNSPLHF	TGTGCCAGCAGGCCTACACAGCCTTGGAATTCACCCCTCCACTTT
.	.	TRBJ1-2	TRBV6-6	CASSYGVDSNYGYTF	TGTGCCAGCAGTTACGGGGTTGACAGTAACTATGGCTACACCTTC
.	once	TRBJ2-4	TRBV30	CAWTSGVYRGGDIQYF	TGTGCCTGGACCTCGGGAGTGTACAGGGGCGGGGACATTCAGTACTTC
.	.	TRBJ2-5	TRBV30	CAWRDLEGVQRTQYF	TGTGCCTGGAGAGACCTAGAGGGGGTACAAAGGACCCAGTACTTC
.	.	TRBJ1-5	TRBV5-8	CASSLGGDHSNQPQHF	TGTGCCAGCAGCTTGGGCGGGGATCATAGCAATCAGCCCCAGCATTTT
.	.	TRBJ1-2	TRBV6-2/TRBV6-3	CASSFTETPNYGYTF	TGTGCCAGCAGTTTTACAGAGACCCCTAACTATGGCTACACCTTC
.	.	TRBJ2-5	TRBV5-6	CASSLAPFRDQETQYF	TGTGCCAGCAGCCTCGCCCCTTTCCGAGACCAAGAGACCCAGTACTTC
.	.	TRBJ2-1	TRBV10-3	CAIKKQGKSPHEQFF	TGTGCCATCAAGAAGCAGGGTAAGAGCCCTCATGAGCAGTTCTTC
TRBD1	.	TRBJ1-2	TRBV5-4	CASSPAGGPYGYTF	TGTGCCAGCAGCCCCGCAGGGGGGCCCTATGGCTACACCTTC
.	once	TRBJ1-2	TRBV27	CARLLSRTGSYGYTF	TGTGCCAGATTGTTATCGCGGACGGGATCGTATGGCTACACCTTC
TRBD2	.	TRBJ2-3	TRBV7-8	CASSLLLAGGSDTQYF	TGTGCCAGCAGCCTACTACTAGCGGGGGGCTCAGATACGCAGTATTTT
TRBD1	.	TRBJ2-3	TRBV19	CASRDRVTDTQYF	TGTGCCAGTAGGGACAGGGTTACAGATACGCAGTATTTT
TRBD1	.	TRBJ1-5	TRBV6-6	CASSHTGTGDQPQHF	TGTGCCAGCAGTCACACCGGGACAGGGGACCAGCCCCAGCATTTT
TRBD1	once	TRBJ2-7	TRBV9	CASSVGGTGGFYEQYF	TGTGCCAGCAGCGTAGGAGGGACAGGGGGCTTCTACGAGCAGTACTTC
TRBD1	few	TRBJ1-4	TRBV7-2	CASSLALGTGGASKLFF	TGTGCCAGCAGCTTAGCACTGGGGACAGGGGGCGCGTCGAAACTGTTTTTT
TRBD1	once	TRBJ1-5	TRBV5-6	CASSWGGAGQGAQHF	TGTGCCAGCAGCTGGGGGGGAGCTGGACAGGGAGCCCAGCATTTT